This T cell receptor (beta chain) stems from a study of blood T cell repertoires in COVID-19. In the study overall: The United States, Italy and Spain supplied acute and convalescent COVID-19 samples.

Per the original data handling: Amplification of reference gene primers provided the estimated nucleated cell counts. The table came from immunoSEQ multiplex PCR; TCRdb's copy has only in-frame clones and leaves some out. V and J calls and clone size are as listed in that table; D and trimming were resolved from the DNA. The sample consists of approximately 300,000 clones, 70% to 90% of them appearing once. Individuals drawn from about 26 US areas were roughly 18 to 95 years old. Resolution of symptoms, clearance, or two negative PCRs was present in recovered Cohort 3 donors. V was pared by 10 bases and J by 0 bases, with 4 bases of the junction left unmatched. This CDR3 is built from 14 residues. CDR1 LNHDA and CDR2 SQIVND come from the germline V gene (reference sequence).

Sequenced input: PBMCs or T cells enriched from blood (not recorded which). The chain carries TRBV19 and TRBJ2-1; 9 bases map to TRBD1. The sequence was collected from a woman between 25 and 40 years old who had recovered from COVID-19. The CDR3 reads CATTGGPSYNEQFF. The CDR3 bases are TGTGCCACCACAGGGGGCCCCTCCTACAATGAGCAGTTCTTC. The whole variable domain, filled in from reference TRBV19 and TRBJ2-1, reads DGGITQSPKYLFRKEGQNVTLSCEQNLNHDAMYWYRQDPGQGLRLIYYSQIVNDFQKGDIAEGYSVSREKKESFPLTVTSAQKNPTAFYLCATTGGPSYNEQFFGPGTRLTVL.